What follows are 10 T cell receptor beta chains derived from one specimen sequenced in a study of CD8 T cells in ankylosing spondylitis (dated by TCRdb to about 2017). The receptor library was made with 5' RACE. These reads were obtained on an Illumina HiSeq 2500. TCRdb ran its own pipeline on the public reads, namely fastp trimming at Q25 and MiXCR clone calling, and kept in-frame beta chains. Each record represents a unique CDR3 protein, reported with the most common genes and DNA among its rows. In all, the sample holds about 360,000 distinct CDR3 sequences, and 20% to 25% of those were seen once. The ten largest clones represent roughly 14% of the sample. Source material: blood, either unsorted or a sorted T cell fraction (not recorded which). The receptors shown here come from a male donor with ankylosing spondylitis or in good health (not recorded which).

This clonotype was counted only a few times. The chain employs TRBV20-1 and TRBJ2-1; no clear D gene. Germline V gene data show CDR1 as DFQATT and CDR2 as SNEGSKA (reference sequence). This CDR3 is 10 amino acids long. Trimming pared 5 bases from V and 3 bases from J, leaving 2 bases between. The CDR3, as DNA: TGCAGTGCTCTCTACAATGAGCAGTTCTTC. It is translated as CSALYNEQFF.

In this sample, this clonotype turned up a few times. The DNA of the CDR3 is TGCGCCAGCAGCCAAGGGGAGGGGGCGGGGGAGACCCAGTACTTC. Its protein is CASSQGEGAGETQYF. The J gene is TRBJ2-5, the V gene TRBV4-1; D possibly matches TRBD1 or TRBD2 (7 bases each). Germline CDR1 and CDR2: MGHRA and YSYEKL. Trimming took 1 base from V and 5 from J, leaving 14 bases between them. This CDR3 region has 15 residues.

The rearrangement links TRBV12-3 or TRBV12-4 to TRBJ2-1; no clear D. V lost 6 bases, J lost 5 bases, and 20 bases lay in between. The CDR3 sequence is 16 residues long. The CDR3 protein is CASRPPASTIHNEQFF. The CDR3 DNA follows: TGTGCCAGCAGACCCCCCGCGAGTACAATACACAATGAGCAGTTCTTC.

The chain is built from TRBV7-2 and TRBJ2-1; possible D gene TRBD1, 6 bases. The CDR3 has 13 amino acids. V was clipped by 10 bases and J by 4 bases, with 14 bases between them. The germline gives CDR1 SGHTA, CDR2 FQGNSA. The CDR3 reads CAIRQVSYNEQFF. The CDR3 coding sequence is TGTGCCATCCGACAGGTATCTTACAATGAGCAGTTCTTC.

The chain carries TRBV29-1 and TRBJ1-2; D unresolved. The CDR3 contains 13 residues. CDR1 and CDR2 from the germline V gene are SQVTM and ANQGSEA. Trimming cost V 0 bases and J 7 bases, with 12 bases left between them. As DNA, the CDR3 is TGCAGCGTTGAAGACAACCTCAGTTCTGGCTACACCTTC. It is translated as CSVEDNLSSGYTF.

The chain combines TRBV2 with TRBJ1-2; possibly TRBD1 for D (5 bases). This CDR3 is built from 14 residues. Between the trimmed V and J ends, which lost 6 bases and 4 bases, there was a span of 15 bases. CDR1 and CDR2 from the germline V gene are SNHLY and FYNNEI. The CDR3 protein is CASSPSGGSYGYTF. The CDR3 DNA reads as TGTGCCAGCAGCCCCAGCGGGGGGAGCTATGGCTACACCTTC. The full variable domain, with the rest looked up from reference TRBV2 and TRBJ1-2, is EPEVTQTPSHQVTQMGQEVILRCVPISNHLYFYWYRQILGQKVEFLVSFYNNEISEKSEIFDDQFSVERPDGSNFTLKIRSTKLEDSAMYFCASSPSGGSYGYTFGSGTRLTVV.

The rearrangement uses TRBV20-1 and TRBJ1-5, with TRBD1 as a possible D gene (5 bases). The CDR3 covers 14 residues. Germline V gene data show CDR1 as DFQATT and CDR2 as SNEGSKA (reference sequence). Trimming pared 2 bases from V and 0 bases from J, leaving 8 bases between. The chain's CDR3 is CSARRDSSNQPQHF. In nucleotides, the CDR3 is TGCAGTGCTAGAAGAGACAGTAGCAATCAGCCCCAGCATTTT.

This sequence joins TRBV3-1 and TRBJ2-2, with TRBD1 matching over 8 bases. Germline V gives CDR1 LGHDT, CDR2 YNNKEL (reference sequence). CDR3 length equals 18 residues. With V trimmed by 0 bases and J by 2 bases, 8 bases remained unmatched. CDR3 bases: TGTGCCAGCAGCCAAGAGACCCACGCAGGGGGCAACACCGGGGAGCTGTTTTTT. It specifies CASSQETHAGGNTGELFF.

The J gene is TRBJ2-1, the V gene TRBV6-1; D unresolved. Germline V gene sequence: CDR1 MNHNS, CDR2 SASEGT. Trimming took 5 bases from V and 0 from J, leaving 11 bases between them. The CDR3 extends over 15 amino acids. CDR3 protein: CASSPTPSSYNEQFF. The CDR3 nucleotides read TGTGCCAGCAGTCCCACTCCAAGCTCCTACAATGAGCAGTTCTTC.

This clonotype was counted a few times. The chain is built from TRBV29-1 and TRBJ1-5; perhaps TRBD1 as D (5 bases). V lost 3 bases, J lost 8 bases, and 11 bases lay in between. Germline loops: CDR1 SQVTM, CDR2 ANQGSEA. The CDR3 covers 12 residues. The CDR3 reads CSVDLGDEPQHF. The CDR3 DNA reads TGCAGCGTTGACCTGGGGGATGAGCCCCAGCATTTT.